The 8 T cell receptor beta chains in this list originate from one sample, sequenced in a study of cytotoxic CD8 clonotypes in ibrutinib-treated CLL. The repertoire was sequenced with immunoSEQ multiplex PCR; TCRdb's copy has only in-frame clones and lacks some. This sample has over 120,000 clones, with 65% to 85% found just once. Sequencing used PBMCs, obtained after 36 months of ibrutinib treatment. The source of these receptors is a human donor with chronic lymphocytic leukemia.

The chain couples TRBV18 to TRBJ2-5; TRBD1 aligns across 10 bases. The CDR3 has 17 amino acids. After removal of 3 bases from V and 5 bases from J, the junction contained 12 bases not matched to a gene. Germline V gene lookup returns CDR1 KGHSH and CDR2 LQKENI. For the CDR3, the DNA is TGTGCCAGCTCACCTACAAATTATCGGGGACAGGGGGAGACCCAGTACTTC. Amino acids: CASSPTNYRGQGETQYF.

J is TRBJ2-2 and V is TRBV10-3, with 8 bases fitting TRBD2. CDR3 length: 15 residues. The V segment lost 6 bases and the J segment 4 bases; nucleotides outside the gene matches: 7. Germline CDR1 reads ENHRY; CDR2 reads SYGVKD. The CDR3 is CAIREAGEVTGELFF. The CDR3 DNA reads TGTGCCATCAGAGAAGCGGGAGAAGTCACCGGGGAGCTGTTTTTT.

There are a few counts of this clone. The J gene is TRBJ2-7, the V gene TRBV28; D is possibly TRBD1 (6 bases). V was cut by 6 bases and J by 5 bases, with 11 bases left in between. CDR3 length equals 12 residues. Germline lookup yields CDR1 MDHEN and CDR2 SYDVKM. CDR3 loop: CASSNRVHEQYF. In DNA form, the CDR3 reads TGTGCCAGCAGCAACAGGGTCCACGAGCAGTACTTC.

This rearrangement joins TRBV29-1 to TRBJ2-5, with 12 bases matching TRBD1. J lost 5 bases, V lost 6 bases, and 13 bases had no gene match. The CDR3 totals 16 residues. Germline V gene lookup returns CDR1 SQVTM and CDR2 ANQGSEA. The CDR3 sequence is CSVVPGQGARDETQYF. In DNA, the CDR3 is TGCAGCGTGGTACCGGGACAGGGGGCGAGAGATGAGACCCAGTACTTC.

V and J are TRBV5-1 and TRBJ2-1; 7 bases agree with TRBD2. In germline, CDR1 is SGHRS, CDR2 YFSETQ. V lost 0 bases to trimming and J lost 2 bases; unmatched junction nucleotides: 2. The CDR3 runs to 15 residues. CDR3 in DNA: TGCGCCAGCAGCTTGGGCGGGGGTGCCTACAATGAGCAGTTCTTC. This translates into CASSLGGGAYNEQFF.

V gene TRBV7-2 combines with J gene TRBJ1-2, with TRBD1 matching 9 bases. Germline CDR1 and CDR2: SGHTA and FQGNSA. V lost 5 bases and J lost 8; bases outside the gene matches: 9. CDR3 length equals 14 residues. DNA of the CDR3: TGTGCCAGCAGCCAACAGGGGGCAGGGAAAGGCTACACCTTC. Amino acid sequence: CASSQQGAGKGYTF. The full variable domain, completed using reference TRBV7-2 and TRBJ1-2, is GAGVSQSPSNKVTEKGKDVELRCDPISGHTALYWYRQSLGQGLEFLIYFQGNSAPDKSGLPSDRFSAERTGGSVSTLTIQRTQQEDSAVYLCASSQQGAGKGYTFGSGTRLTVV.

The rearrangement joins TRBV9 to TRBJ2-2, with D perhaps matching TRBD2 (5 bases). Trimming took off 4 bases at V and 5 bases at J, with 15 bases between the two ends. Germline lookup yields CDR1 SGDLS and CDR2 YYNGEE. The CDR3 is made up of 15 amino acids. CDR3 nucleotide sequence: TGTGCCAGCAGCCCCGAGGGTAGTAATACCGGGGAGCTGTTTTTT. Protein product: CASSPEGSNTGELFF. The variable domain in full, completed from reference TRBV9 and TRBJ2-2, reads DSGVTQTPKHLITATGQRVTLRCSPRSGDLSVYWYQQSLDQGLQFLIQYYNGEERAKGNILERFSAQQFPDLHSELNLSSLELGDSALYFCASSPEGSNTGELFFGEGSRLTVL.

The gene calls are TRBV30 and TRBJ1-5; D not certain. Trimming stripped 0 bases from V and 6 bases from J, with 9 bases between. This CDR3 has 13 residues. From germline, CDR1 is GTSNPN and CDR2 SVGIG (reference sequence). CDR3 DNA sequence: TGTGCCTGGAGTGTACGGAGGGCTCAGCCCCAGCATTTT. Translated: CAWSVRRAQPQHF.